A selection of T cell receptor beta chains follows, all from one sample in a study of PD-1 blockade in mismatch repair-deficient tumors. Clones were read by immunoSEQ multiplex PCR, and TCRdb kept only the in-frame ones, dropping some. The sample records 15,000 to 20,000 clones, about 87% being singletons. The sequencing here drew on PBMCs, taken about 22 weeks after starting pembrolizumab. The origin of the receptors is an adult with mismatch repair-deficient cancer. CDR3s include the opening cysteine and the closing phenylalanine or tryptophan. The D gene is left open where the match is weak. Rows may omit the clone size; those that give it use once, few, many or a size class.

j_call | clone_size | d_call | v_call | cdr3_length | cdr3_nt | cdr3_aa
TRBJ1-2 | - | - | TRBV9 | 12 | TGTGCCAGCAGCGTGTCAGGGTTGGGCTACACCTTC | CASSVSGLGYTF
TRBJ1-6 | few | - | TRBV18 | 14 | TGTGCCAGCTCACAGCGATCCTATAATTCACCCCTCCACTTT | CASSQRSYNSPLHF
TRBJ2-1 | - | TRBD2 | TRBV5-4 | 16 | TGTGCCAGCAGCTTACTAGCGGGCGTGTCCTACAATGAGCAGTTCTTC | CASSLLAGVSYNEQFF
TRBJ2-7 | - | - | TRBV28 | 14 | TGTGCCAGCAGTCCAACTAGTAACCAGTACCGGGAGTACTTC | CASSPTSNQYREYF
TRBJ2-7 | - | - | TRBV5-6 | 12 | TGTGCCAGCAATAAACAGGGATGGGAGCAGTACTTC | CASNKQGWEQYF
TRBJ1-1 | - | - | TRBV18 | 14 | TGTGCCAGCTCACCACGGCTTGAGAACACTGAAGCTTTCTTT | CASSPRLENTEAFF
TRBJ2-3 | - | TRBD2 | TRBV29-1 | 13 | TGCAGCGCCCGACTAGCGGGAGAAGATACGCAGTATTTT | CSARLAGEDTQYF
TRBJ2-3 | once | TRBD2 | TRBV9 | 16 | TGTGCCAGCAGCATCAATAGCGGGACTAGCACAGATACGCAGTATTTT | CASSINSGTSTDTQYF
TRBJ2-5 | - | TRBD2 | TRBV13 | 13 | TGTGCCAGCAGCCGAGCGGGGCAAGAGACCCAGTACTTC | CASSRAGQETQYF
TRBJ2-5 | - | TRBD2 | TRBV7-2 | 16 | TGTGCCAGCAGTAGGGGCCTAGCGGGAGGACGTGAGACCCAGTACTTC | CASSRGLAGGRETQYF
TRBJ1-1 | - | TRBD1 | TRBV27 | 14 | TGTGCCAGCAGTTCGTCCACCAGGGGGACTGAAGCTTTCTTT | CASSSSTRGTEAFF
TRBJ2-7 | - | - | TRBV19 | 15 | TGTGCCAGTAGTATCAGGGGTGGAAGCTCCTACGAGCAGTACTTC | CASSIRGGSSYEQYF
TRBJ2-7 | few | - | TRBV19 | 13 | TGTGCCAGTAGTATTGGTAGGGGGAGCGAGCAGTACTTC | CASSIGRGSEQYF
TRBJ2-5 | - | - | TRBV2 | 12 | TGTGCCAGCAGTGACAGGGGAGAGACCCAGTACTTC | CASSDRGETQYF
TRBJ1-1 | - | TRBD1 | TRBV27 | 16 | TGTGCCAGCAGTGACCTACTTCAGGGGGCGATAACTGAAGCTTTCTTT | CASSDLLQGAITEAFF
TRBJ2-7 | few | - | TRBV19 | 13 | TGTGCCAGTAGTATGGGCTCCTACTACGAGCAGTACTTC | CASSMGSYYEQYF
TRBJ2-2 | - | - | TRBV7-3 | 17 | TGTGCCAGCAGCTTATATCCATCACAGGGGAACACCGGGGAGCTGTTTTTT | CASSLYPSQGNTGELFF
TRBJ1-4 | - | - | TRBV7-9 | 15 | TGTGCCAGCAGCTTAGAGGGCAGGGAGGGCGAAAAACTGTTTTTT | CASSLEGREGEKLFF
TRBJ2-1 | - | TRBD2 | TRBV5-1 | 15 | TGCGCCAGCAGCTTGGTAGGGACTAACCACAATGAGCAGTTCTTC | CASSLVGTNHNEQFF
TRBJ2-7 | few | TRBD1 | TRBV28 | 15 | TGTGCCAGCAGCCCTGGGACAGCGAAATCCTACGAGCAGTACTTC | CASSPGTAKSYEQYF
TRBJ2-7 | - | TRBD2 | TRBV5-1 | 14 | TGCGCCAGCGGCCCGGGACTAGGCGGCTACGAGCAGTACTTC | CASGPGLGGYEQYF
TRBJ1-2 | - | - | TRBV5-1 | 16 | TGCGCCAGCAGCTTGGCCGCGACAGGACGGGCCGATGGCTACACCTTC | CASSLAATGRADGYTF
TRBJ2-7 | - | - | TRBV20-1 | 11 | TGCAGTGCTTCTACGTGGGGGCAACAGTACTTC | CSASTWGQQYF
TRBJ1-5 | - | - | TRBV2 | 13 | TGTGCCAGCATGGGGCCCAGCAATCAGCCCCAGCATTTT | CASMGPSNQPQHF
TRBJ2-1 | once | TRBD1 | TRBV15 | 16 | TGTGCCACCAGCAGAGCCGGGGAGACAGGGAAGGTATGGCAGTTCTTC | CATSRAGETGKVWQFF
TRBJ2-1 | - | - | TRBV11-2 | 12 | TGTGCCAGCACTTCCGGTCGGAATGAGCAGTTCTTC | CASTSGRNEQFF
TRBJ1-2 | - | TRBD1 | TRBV29-1 | 13 | TGCAGCGTTGGGGGGACAGGGGATTATGGCTACACCTTC | CSVGGTGDYGYTF
TRBJ2-2 | - | TRBD1 | TRBV5-1 | 18 | TGCGCCAGCAGCCGAGGGCTTGGGGACAGCGGACTCACCGGGGAGCTGTTTTTT | CASSRGLGDSGLTGELFF
TRBJ1-6 | - | - | TRBV7-2 | 15 | TGTGCCAGCAGCCTAGAGAGCTCCTATAATTCACCCCTCCACTTT | CASSLESSYNSPLHF
TRBJ2-7 | - | TRBD2 | TRBV5-4 | 15 | TGTGCCAGCAGCGTCGGGACTAGCGGTTCCTACGAGCAGTACTTC | CASSVGTSGSYEQYF
TRBJ1-1 | - | TRBD1 | TRBV15 | 14 | TGTGCCACCAGCACAGACAGGGTAGGGACTGAAGCTTTCTTT | CATSTDRVGTEAFF
TRBJ2-3 | - | - | TRBV6-4 | 13 | TGTGCCAGCAGCCCGGGGAACACAGATACGCAGTATTTT | CASSPGNTDTQYF
TRBJ1-1 | - | TRBD1 | TRBV7-8 | 15 | TGTGCCAGCAAACCGACAGGGGATGGGAACACTGAAGCTTTCTTT | CASKPTGDGNTEAFF
TRBJ1-2 | - | - | TRBV5-1 | 12 | TGCGCCAGCAGCTTGAAAGGAGGCGGCTACACCTTC | CASSLKGGGYTF
TRBJ2-5 | - | TRBD2 | TRBV18 | 16 | TGTGCCAGCTCACCACCGGAACTAGCGGGAGGGGAGACCCAGTACTTC | CASSPPELAGGETQYF
TRBJ1-1 | - | - | TRBV7-2 | 13 | TGTGCCAGCAGTTCTCCGGGACTAACTGAAGCTTTCTTT | CASSSPGLTEAFF
TRBJ1-2 | few | TRBD1 | TRBV5-1 | 14 | TGCGCCAGCAGCTACAGGGGAGGAGACTATGGCTACACCTTC | CASSYRGGDYGYTF
TRBJ2-1 | - | - | TRBV29-1 | 18 | TGCAGCGTTACAACCCCCGGGGCTAGCGTGAGCTCCTACAATGAGCAGTTCTTC | CSVTTPGASVSSYNEQFF
TRBJ1-5 | - | - | TRBV28 | 15 | TGTGCCAGCACCTACAGTATTTTGGGCAATCAGCCCCAGCATTTT | CASTYSILGNQPQHF
TRBJ2-7 | - | - | TRBV7-6 | 15 | TGTGCCAGCAGCTTAGAGGCGGGACGCGCCTACGAGCAGTACTTC | CASSLEAGRAYEQYF
TRBJ2-5 | - | TRBD2 | TRBV5-1 | 14 | TGCGCCAGCAGCTTGACGGGGGGGTCAGAGACCCAGTACTTC | CASSLTGGSETQYF
TRBJ2-5 | - | - | TRBV18 | 13 | TGTGCCATTGCAGGGGCTGGATGGAAGACCCAGTACTTC | CAIAGAGWKTQYF
TRBJ1-4 | - | TRBD1 | TRBV5-5 | 14 | TGTGCCAGCACCGGACAGGGTGCTAATGAAAAACTGTTTTTT | CASTGQGANEKLFF
TRBJ1-5 | - | - | TRBV5-6 | 14 | TGTGCCAGCAGCTTGGGACAGTCTGGCCAGCCCCAGCATTTT | CASSLGQSGQPQHF
TRBJ2-7 | few | TRBD2 | TRBV7-2 | 14 | TGTGCCAGCAGCTTAGTTGGGGGGGGCTACGAGCAGTACTTC | CASSLVGGGYEQYF